This entry describes one T cell receptor (beta chain). Its antigen remains unidentified. Samples from alopecia areata patients were lesional scalp punch biopsies and peripheral blood. This sample was taken from a study of CD8+ T cells in alopecia areata. Overall study context: The study gave tofacitinib for 6 to 18 months, then 6 months off drug. Overall study results and limits: Affected scalp, especially in alopecia totalis/universalis, had a higher clonality than normal scalp did.

Extracted from the samples, RNA was reverse transcribed into cDNA to serve as the sequencing template. The table came from immunoSEQ multiplex PCR; TCRdb's copy has only in-frame clones and leaves some out. The sample includes 110,000 to 150,000 clones, about 60% of them seen just once. The V gene's germline CDR1 is SGHTA and CDR2 FQGNSA. The CDR3 runs 14 residues. The V segment lost 3 bases and the J segment 5 bases; nucleotides outside the gene matches: 5. The sample here was CD4+ T cells sorted from blood, taken at week 0. The rearrangement joins TRBV7-2 to TRBJ2-5, with 8 bases fitting TRBD2. This clonotype was sampled from a human donor with alopecia areata. Here the CDR3 DNA reads TGTGCCAGCAGCTTTCGGGGGGGGCCTGAGACCCAGTACTTC. Translation: CASSFRGGPETQYF.